The clone carrying this TCR beta chain was counted a few times. Its cognate antigen is unknown. The CDR3 extends over 14 amino acids. Looked up from germline, CDR1 is DFQATT and CDR2 is SNEGSKA (reference sequence). The V end was cut by 3 bases, the J end by 4 bases, with 15 bases between. This sample is drawn from a study of spatial heterogeneity in lung cancer. Study-level findings and limits: Detection of ubiquitous tumor TCRs in blood was higher at resection than follow-up.

Each TCR cDNA molecule bore a unique molecular identifier. TCRdb itself ran the 5' RACE reads through MiXCR, one entry per CDR3 protein. Of about 27,000 distinct CDR3 sequences in the sample, approximately 6.6% were seen once. Time point defined: sample taken at primary tumor resection. Sequencing was performed on whole RNA extracted from tumor and nontumor lung tissue, or from frozen PBMC, and the material was left unsorted. The TCR comes from a male donor with early-stage non-small cell lung cancer. V gene TRBV20-1 combines with J gene TRBJ1-1; D is perhaps TRBD1 (6 bases). Specimen: PBMCs, collected at surgery. The CDR3 is CSASAGRGSTEAFF. In DNA, the CDR3 is TGCAGTGCTAGCGCAGGCAGGGGTAGCACTGAAGCTTTCTTT.